Each of the 8 T cell receptor beta chains below was sequenced from the same sample in a study of OX40 agonist ivuxolimab in advanced cancers. Measured with immunoSEQ multiplex PCR; TCRdb has only the in-frame clones, and not every one. This table has 89,000 or so clones, less than 95% appearing once. The sequenced sample was CD4+ or CD8+ T cells sorted from blood, obtained in a trial of the OX40 agonist ivuxolimab. These receptors all stem from an adult with an advanced solid tumor such as melanoma, head and neck, liver or kidney cancer.

The chain links TRBV30 to TRBJ1-2, with D uncertain. V shed 5 bases and J shed 0 bases, with 10 bases lying between them. CDR3 length: 13 amino acids. The V gene's germline CDR1 is GTSNPN and CDR2 SVGIG (reference sequence). The CDR3 sequence is CAWEPQTNYGYTF. The CDR3 nucleotides read TGTGCCTGGGAACCACAGACTAACTATGGCTACACCTTC.

This sequence joins TRBV30 and TRBJ1-2; 8 nucleotides align to TRBD1. CDR1 GTSNPN and CDR2 SVGIG come from the germline V gene (reference sequence). Trimming took 0 bases from V and 7 from J; bases not matched to a gene: 4. The CDR3 length is 13 residues. As DNA, the CDR3 is TGTGCCTGGAGTGTACCAGGGGGCCTTGGCTACACCTTC. Encoded protein: CAWSVPGGLGYTF.

The chain links TRBV4-3 to TRBJ2-1; tentative D call: TRBD2 (5 bases). Germline V CDR1 and CDR2: LGHNA, YSLEER. The V end was cut by 1 base, the J end by 8 bases, with 24 bases between. This CDR3 is built from 18 residues. In DNA form, the CDR3 reads TGCGCCAGCAGCCAAGCGGGTTCCTGGACTGAGGGTGTTGATGAGCAGTTCTTC. Amino acid sequence: CASSQAGSWTEGVDEQFF.

The chain couples TRBV9 to TRBJ2-7; D may match TRBD1 or TRBD2 (5 bases each). CDR1 is SGDLS, CDR2 YYNGEE, per germline. Trimming shortened V by 3 bases and J by 7 bases, and 26 bases separated the two germline ends. CDR3 length: 17 amino acids. The CDR3 protein is CASSGTRDGLASWEQYF. The CDR3 bases are TGTGCCAGCAGCGGGACCCGGGACGGATTGGCCTCCTGGGAGCAGTACTTC.

The chain links TRBV30 to TRBJ1-1; D may be TRBD1 (5 bases). The CDR3 consists of 12 residues. Germline CDR1 is GTSNPN and CDR2 is SVGIG (reference sequence). V was shortened by 5 bases and J by 3 bases, with 10 bases between the two germline ends. The CDR3 sequence: CAWARGDTEAFF. CDR3 DNA: TGTGCCTGGGCGCGGGGGGACACTGAAGCTTTCTTT.

This sequence joins TRBV11-3 and TRBJ2-2; possibly TRBD2 for D (5 bases). The germline V and J ends were trimmed by 5 bases and 7 bases, with 14 bases remaining between them. The germline V gene has CDR1 SGHNT and CDR2 YENEEA. This CDR3 is built from 14 residues. As DNA, the CDR3 is TGTGCCAGCAGCGCACAAGAGGGTGGCGGGGAGCTGTTTTTT. Protein: CASSAQEGGGELFF.

This clone was detected only a few times. The chain couples TRBV6-4 to TRBJ2-1, with a possible D match to TRBD2 (6 bases). Germline CDR1 reads MRHNA; CDR2 reads SNTAGT. CDR3 length equals 12 residues. Trimming took off 4 bases at V and 9 bases at J, with 10 bases between the two ends. The CDR3 spells CASSVGGGEQFF. Written as DNA, the CDR3 is TGTGCCAGCAGTGTGGGAGGAGGTGAGCAGTTCTTC.

CDR3 residues: CASSEVLGMDGYTF. CDR3 nucleotide sequence: TGTGCCAGCAGTGAAGTTCTGGGTATGGATGGCTACACCTTC. The chain is built from TRBV2 and TRBJ1-2; D is unclear. V lost 1 base and J 6 bases, leaving 12 bases between the germline ends. Germline CDR1 SNHLY, CDR2 FYNNEI. The CDR3 loop spans 14 amino acids.